This T cell receptor (beta chain) appears in the sequencing data of a study of cytomegalovirus exposure and HLA in healthy donors (dated by TCRdb to 2017 to 2019). Context from the whole study: According to an earlier analysis of a few hundred of the donors, 150 million to 200 million T cells yielded 95 million to 140 million unique TCR beta sequences and approximately 300 Gb of sequence data. The study used immunosequencing to profile the T cell repertoires of several hundred subjects and linked those repertoires to cytomegalovirus serostatus. The number of typed donors differed by locus: 629-630 for A, B, C, DRB1 and DQB1; 522 for DQA1; some 610 for DPA1; and around 470 for DPB1. The genetic ancestry cluster associated with self-reported Caucasian donors included approximately 85% of the 300 to 450 genotyped donors. In addition to the first cohort of several hundred subjects, a separate validation cohort of some 120 different subjects was used. In a later genetic analysis, genome-wide SNP genotypes for about 55% of the roughly 670 donors were used, and that subset was treated as a discovery cohort. Class I and class II HLA loci were covered by the typing at four-digit resolution. Around 320 gigabases of sequencing data and approximately 84 million unique TCR sequences were included in an early release covering several hundred HLA-typed donors. In an earlier analysis of 587 of the donors, high-throughput TCR beta sequencing was used to judge whether each TCR beta V gene segment behaved as functional or pseudogenic. The study was designed to test whether signatures of past pathogen exposure could be identified by cataloging public T cell receptors. The later analysis used no new phenotypic data to find candidate immune exposures, relying instead on TCR beta sequences and their occurrence across donors. Donor age, sex, ethnicity and CMV serostatus were compiled together with the repertoire data. A later analysis re-examined previously published TCR beta repertoires from 610 or so donors and added high-resolution HLA genotyping to investigate patterns of TCR occurrence. To predict cytomegalovirus infection status, the study brought together high-throughput TCR immunosequencing, statistical association of individual TCRs with disease status, and machine learning. Among 300 to 450 genotyped donors of the cohort, an average of around 240,000 unique TCR beta nucleotide sequences were sequenced per donor, roughly a sixth of them non-productive. All discovery cohort repertoires had been generated on a single sequencing platform. Several DR-DQ haplotypes were treated as single units for association and clustering because of strong linkage in the cohort. The paper as a whole reports these results and caveats: A few of the identified cytomegalovirus-associated TCR beta chains were confirmed in vitro to be specific for cytomegalovirus antigens. Because HLA typing was unavailable for some donors at each locus, only the typed subset was used in association tests. A later analysis found that most CMV-associated TCR beta chains appeared HLA-restricted, with HLA associations seemingly driven largely by CMV exposure. Several of the top co-occurrence clusters appeared to be linked to parvovirus B19, influenza, CMV and Epstein-Barr virus, according to a later analysis. The classifier was reported to diagnose cytomegalovirus status with high specificity and sensitivity in both the original and validation cohorts. Some IMGT-functional V segments, including TRBV6-2 and TRBV6-3, could not be distinguished by the 87-base-pair reads and were therefore excluded. A further reported finding was that TCR beta sequences accurately predicted the HLA-A and HLA-B alleles for most subjects in the first cohort. Only TCR beta chains were sequenced in this cohort, and the absence of alpha or paired-chain data limited detectable features. In a later analysis, HLA-associated TCR beta chains were found to be more clonally expanded and to have lower generation probabilities than equally common non-associated chains. In a later genetic analysis, a missense DCLRE1C variant was associated with V-gene and J-gene trimming of TCR beta chains, and the association was replicated in an independent cohort. In a later analysis, 16,951 TCR beta sequences were associated with specific HLA alleles at a false discovery rate of 0.05. Compared with the 666-donor mean, donors in an Asian-associated ancestry cluster had fewer N-insertions in productive TCRs, according to a later genetic analysis. In an earlier analysis of around 600 of the donors, most TCR beta V segments were observed in productive rearrangements about 87% or about 30% of the time, broadly matching IMGT annotations. CMV serostatus was the only immune exposure information available for the cohort. According to a later analysis, TCR association rates differed among HLA loci, with DRB1 alleles showing the most associated TCRs and HLA-C alleles showing the fewest. Sequencing depth was assumed to be roughly uniform across donors in the presence/absence analyses, though that assumption may not hold. According to the authors, the approach could potentially be generalized to other disease states and immunological phenotypes. Assigning TCR associations to individual alleles was difficult when HLA alleles, especially DR and DQ, strongly co-occurred. Most TCR sequences were seen in very few donors, while some public TCRs were found in many individuals. The study gave a list of under 200 TCR beta chains associated with cytomegalovirus. The earlier analysis of 587 of the donors excluded roughly 17 rarely observed V segments, including chromosome 9 orphons, because counts were too low. A cluster of highly shared sequence variants was judged likely to be a technical artifact of the sequencing pipeline. Linkage disequilibrium might explain the correlated functional status among segregating V segments, but an unknown experimental factor could not be excluded.

The V end gives up 6 bases and the J end 1 base, leaving 10 bases in the junction not matched to a gene. The CDR3 holds 16 amino acids from the cysteine to the phenylalanine. Kept here is only the CDR3 DNA, which spans 48 bases and is read in frame from base 1. The germline V gene sets CDR1 to ENHRY and CDR2 to SYGVKD. The cohort consisted of more than 650 healthy bone marrow donors. At the time of sampling, all cohort members were nominally healthy, though unrecorded immune exposures were likely present. The donor tested CMV seropositive, placing the donor among the 250 to 350 seropositive members of the cohort. Every donor gave a peripheral blood sample, and the peripheral blood mononuclear cells from that sample were used for TCR beta sequencing. The Qiagen DNeasy Blood Extraction Kit was used to extract genomic DNA from the blood cell samples. The library came from the immunoSEQ multiplex PCR assay. For the multiplex PCR, a mixture combining 60 forward primers for TCR Vbeta segments and 13 reverse primers for TCR Jbeta segments was used. A multiplex PCR assay on genomic DNA amplified the CDR3 region of rearranged TCR beta genes. The Illumina HiSeq System was used to sequence the amplified TCR beta libraries as 87-base-pair reads. In the authors' own workflow: Across the roughly 670 repertoires, a later analysis counted some 80 million unique TCR beta chains, some 11 million of which were shared by at least two donors. Raw reads were error-corrected and collapsed into unique sequences with a nearest-neighbor algorithm that merged closely related sequences to remove PCR and sequencing errors. To assign V, D and J gene segments, CDR3 sequences were aligned to IMGT reference sequences. For a sequence to be retained, a match of at least six nucleotides to both a V gene segment and a J gene segment was required. Rearrangements were classified as productive when the CDR3 lacked stop codons and remained in frame with V and J, and all other rearrangements were classified as non-productive. Following IMGT convention, CDR3 was defined as the stretch from the second conserved V-encoded cysteine to the conserved J-encoded phenylalanine. The earlier analysis of some 580 of the donors excluded any sequence lacking an unambiguous match to a single V gene segment. An earlier analysis of about 590 of the donors classified V segments as functional when productive rearrangements were above 56.7% and as segregating when the standard deviation between donors was above 5%. A statistical classification framework was built for diagnosing cytomegalovirus status from the catalog of TCR beta chain sequences. In a later analysis, TCR nucleotide sequences were compared against IMGT/GENE-DB human TR gene sequences so that V and J genes could be assigned. The TCRdist pipeline was used in a later analysis to assign CDR3 sequences and most-parsimonious VDJ recombination scenarios. In a later analysis, each TCR beta chain was defined by its CDR3 amino acid sequence together with its V-gene family, and reads lacking a unique V-gene family were excluded. To address suspected cross-contamination and a sequencing artifact, a later analysis removed 450 to 700 highly shared, low-generation-probability nucleotide sequences. In a later analysis, a clonal expansion index for each public chain was calculated from normalized within-repertoire ranks of inferred template counts. Generation probabilities in a later analysis came from a VDJ recombination model fitted to out-of-frame rearrangements, and those results were checked against IGoR. Hypergeometric tests were used in a later analysis to score TCR-TCR, TCR-HLA and TCR-CMV co-occurrence, with a repertoire-size bias correction applied to the TCR pairs. False discovery rates were estimated in a later analysis by permuting HLA or CMV assignments 20 times. In a later analysis, co-occurring TCRs were grouped with DBSCAN, and TCRdist sequence similarity was added when clustering was performed within HLA-allele-positive subsets. Repertoires with fewer than 30,000 or more than 120,000 public chains, plus five repertoires with anomalous nucleotide sharing, were excluded from co-occurrence clustering. TCRdb retrieved this table from immuneACCESS and kept in-frame rearrangements only. Not all clones are present; in checked studies, unresolved V genes account for under half, and no reason is known for the remainder. The D gene and trimming were derived from the DNA, and the V and J assignments and clone size from that table. The sample table shows approximately 180,000 clones, and roughly 80% are seen once. The ten biggest clones cover less than 15% of the sample.

To note about this clone: Its antigen is not yet known. No quality values exist for individual bases; no much larger clone is one base distant.

Specimen: PBMCs. The TCR originated in a woman in her forties or fifties in good health and CMV-seropositive. Here the chain combines TRBV10-3 and TRBJ1-1; TRBD1 fits 8 bases in the junction. The CDR3 reads CAIRRRGPGGNTEAFF. The DNA sequence is given as TGTGCCATCAGGCGCAGGGGGCCAGGGGGGAACACTGAAGCTTTCTTT.